These T cell receptor beta chains were read from a single sample in a study of blood T cell repertoires in COVID-19. Sequencing used immunoSEQ multiplex PCR; TCRdb keeps in-frame clones, though not all of them. The repertoire has approximately 360,000 clones, 90% of them found once; the top ten carry about 6.8%. The specimen was peripheral blood. The receptors shown here come from a man aged 18 to 29 with active or convalescent COVID-19. CDR3s include the opening cysteine and the closing phenylalanine or tryptophan. A D gene is named only where the DNA matches it firmly. The listing skips clone size in some rows; elsewhere it reads once, few, many or a size class.

j_call clone_size v_call d_call cdr3_aa cdr3_nt
TRBJ1-4 few TRBV20-1 - CSASQGVLNEKLFF TGCAGTGCTAGTCAAGGGGTTCTTAATGAAAAACTGTTTTTT
TRBJ1-4 - TRBV19 TRBD1 CASTRDRGWSEKLFF TGTGCCAGCACGCGAGACAGGGGGTGGAGTGAAAAACTGTTTTTT
TRBJ2-3 - TRBV7-3 TRBD2 CASSLASAGADTQYF TGTGCCAGCAGCTTAGCATCTGCGGGAGCCGATACGCAGTATTTT
TRBJ2-1 - TRBV27 - CASSPTPSGEQFF TGTGCCAGCAGTCCCACACCCAGTGGTGAGCAGTTCTTC
TRBJ2-1 - TRBV5-4 TRBD1 CASSWGQENYNEQFF TGTGCCAGCAGCTGGGGACAGGAGAACTACAATGAGCAGTTCTTC
TRBJ1-2 - TRBV28 - CASSLYAGTTYGYTF TGTGCCAGCAGTTTATACGCAGGGACTACCTATGGCTACACCTTC
TRBJ2-7 - TRBV27 TRBD2 CASSLLGLAGGVVGYEQYF TGTGCCAGCAGTTTATTGGGACTAGCGGGAGGAGTTGTGGGCTACGAGCAGTACTTC
TRBJ1-2 - TRBV7-8 - CASSLVDGGTYGYTF TGTGCCAGCAGCTTAGTGGATGGAGGGACCTATGGCTACACCTTC
TRBJ1-5 - TRBV10-3 TRBD1 CAIRGSGQDNQPQHF TGTGCCATCAGAGGTTCTGGACAGGACAATCAGCCCCAGCATTTT
TRBJ1-5 - TRBV24-1 - CATSGLTGSPQHF TGTGCCACCAGTGGCCTGACGGGATCGCCCCAGCATTTT
TRBJ1-2 - TRBV7-2 - CASSSSGSGGNGYTF TGTGCCAGCAGCTCTAGCGGTTCCGGGGGGAACGGCTACACCTTC
TRBJ2-7 - TRBV9 - CASSVGGPTYEQYF TGTGCCAGCAGCGTAGGGGGGCCCACCTACGAGCAGTACTTC
TRBJ2-7 - TRBV7-3 TRBD2 CASSASGRGGYEQYF TGTGCCAGCAGCGCGTCAGGGCGGGGGGGCTACGAGCAGTACTTC
TRBJ1-3 - TRBV2 TRBD1 CASRKGQEAGNTIYF TGTGCCAGCAGAAAGGGACAGGAGGCTGGAAACACCATATATTTT